The present T cell receptor (beta chain) was sequenced within a study of cytomegalovirus exposure and HLA in healthy donors (dated by TCRdb to the late 2010s). Background for the entire study: An earlier analysis of several hundred of the donors reported more than 250 Gb of sequence data and more than 90 million unique TCR beta sequences from roughly 200 million T cells. Class I and class II HLA loci were covered by the typing at four-digit resolution. The number of typed donors differed by locus: roughly 629-630 for A, B, C, DRB1 and DQB1; some 540 for DQA1; 606 for DPA1; and roughly 470 for DPB1. The genetic ancestry cluster associated with self-reported Caucasian donors included over 65% of the 398 genotyped donors. On average, around 230,000 unique TCR beta nucleotide sequences were sequenced per donor among a few hundred genotyped donors of the cohort, with roughly 19% of those sequences being non-productive. Every repertoire in the discovery cohort had been generated on one and the same sequencing platform. In an earlier analysis of 587 of the donors, high-throughput TCR beta sequencing was used to judge whether each TCR beta V gene segment behaved as functional or pseudogenic. To predict cytomegalovirus infection status, the study combined high-throughput TCR immunosequencing, statistical association of individual TCRs with disease status, and machine learning. About five DR-DQ haplotypes were treated as single units for association and clustering because of strong linkage in the cohort. Alongside the repertoire data, information on donor age, sex, ethnicity and CMV serostatus was compiled. The study profiled the T cell repertoires of about 640 subjects by immunosequencing and related them to cytomegalovirus serostatus. In a later analysis, previously published TCR beta repertoires from 600 to 850 donors were re-analyzed and high-resolution HLA genotyping was added so that TCR occurrence patterns could be studied. Rather than using new phenotypic data, the later analysis identified candidate immune exposures from TCR beta sequences and from how often those sequences occurred across donors. About 280 gigabases of sequencing data and 80 million or so unique TCR sequences were included in an early release covering roughly 700 HLA-typed donors. Besides the first cohort of more than 650 subjects, a separate validation cohort made up of over a hundred different subjects was used. The study aimed to test whether signatures of past pathogen exposure could be identified by cataloging public T cell receptors. A later genetic analysis took genome-wide SNP genotypes for about 55% of the roughly 670 donors and used that subset as a discovery cohort.

The cohort consisted of 666 healthy bone marrow donors. All cohort members were sampled while nominally healthy, although unrecorded immune exposures were likely present. The donor was CMV seropositive and belonged to the group of a few hundred seropositive cohort members. A peripheral blood sample was collected from each donor, and TCR beta sequencing was performed on peripheral blood mononuclear cells. Genomic DNA extraction from the blood cell samples was performed with the Qiagen DNeasy Blood Extraction Kit. The sample holds a few counts of this clone. Its binding antigen is unknown. No per-base quality is available; no much larger clone lies one base away. At the junction V is shortened by 7 bases and J by 2 bases; bases outside the gene matches: 16. The CDR3 covers 18 residues, taking in both the cysteine and the phenylalanine. Here the CDR3 DNA is all that survives: 54 bases in frame from base 1. The germline V gene (reference sequence) gives CDR1 as LNHDA and CDR2 as SQIVND.

Library preparation was by the immunoSEQ multiplex PCR assay. For the multiplex PCR, a mixture combining 60 forward primers for TCR Vbeta segments and 13 reverse primers for TCR Jbeta segments was used. The CDR3 region of rearranged TCR beta genes was amplified from genomic DNA with a multiplex PCR assay. On the Illumina HiSeq System, the amplified TCR beta libraries were sequenced as 87-base-pair reads. The published analysis was carried out like this. Across the 600 to 700 repertoires, a later analysis counted about 81 million unique TCR beta chains, roughly 11 million of which were shared by at least two donors. Raw reads were error-corrected and collapsed into unique sequences by a nearest-neighbor algorithm in which closely related sequences were merged to remove PCR and sequencing errors. V, D and J gene segments were assigned by aligning CDR3 sequences to IMGT reference sequences. For a sequence to be retained, at least a six-nucleotide match to both a V gene segment and a J gene segment was required. A rearrangement counted as productive if the CDR3 had no stop codons and remained in frame with V and J, and every other rearrangement counted as non-productive. Following IMGT convention, CDR3 was defined as the stretch from the second conserved V-encoded cysteine up to the conserved J-encoded phenylalanine. The earlier analysis of 500 to 600 of the donors excluded sequences that lacked an unambiguous match to a single V gene segment. In an earlier analysis of around 600 of the donors, V segments were called functional above 56.7% productive rearrangements and were called segregating when the between-donor standard deviation exceeded 5%. A statistical classification framework was built for diagnosing cytomegalovirus status from the catalog of TCR beta chain sequences. In a later analysis, TCR nucleotide sequences were compared against IMGT/GENE-DB human TR gene sequences so that V and J genes could be assigned. Using the TCRdist pipeline, a later analysis assigned CDR3 sequences along with most-parsimonious VDJ recombination scenarios. In a later analysis, each TCR beta chain was defined by its CDR3 amino acid sequence together with its V-gene family, and reads lacking a unique V-gene family were excluded. To address suspected cross-contamination and a sequencing artifact, a later analysis removed some 620 highly shared, low-generation-probability nucleotide sequences. For each public chain, a later analysis derived a clonal expansion index from normalized ranks of inferred template counts within each repertoire. A later analysis computed generation probabilities with a VDJ recombination model fitted to out-of-frame rearrangements, and checked the results against IGoR. A later analysis scored TCR-TCR, TCR-HLA and TCR-CMV co-occurrence with hypergeometric tests, applying a repertoire-size bias correction to TCR pairs. False discovery rates were estimated in a later analysis by permuting HLA or CMV assignments 20 times. A later analysis grouped co-occurring TCRs with DBSCAN, adding TCRdist sequence similarity when clustering within HLA-allele-positive subsets. For co-occurrence clustering, repertoires with fewer than 30,000 or more than 120,000 public chains were excluded, along with five repertoires with anomalous nucleotide sharing. Imported from immuneACCESS, the table was reduced by TCRdb to in-frame sequences with V and J called. These copies leave out some clones; in studies compared against another copy, an unresolved V gene accounts for under half, and the cause of the remainder is not known. V and J calls and clone size come straight from that table; D and trimming were deduced from the DNA. For this sample there are 100,000 to 150,000 clones; roughly 80% appear just once. Clones ranked in the top ten supply approximately 5% of the sample.

What the research found in general, with its limitations: A later genetic analysis reported fewer N-insertions in productive TCRs among donors in an Asian-associated ancestry cluster than the roughly 720-donor mean. The cohort was sequenced for TCR beta chains only, and without alpha or paired-chain data the features that could be detected were limited. Assigning TCR associations to individual alleles was difficult when HLA alleles, especially DR and DQ, strongly co-occurred. In an earlier analysis of approximately 590 of the donors, most TCR beta V segments appeared in productive rearrangements about 87% or about 30% of the time, broadly matching IMGT annotations. A few of the identified cytomegalovirus-associated TCR beta chains were confirmed in vitro to be specific for cytomegalovirus antigens. In a later analysis, TCR association rates were found to vary across HLA loci, with the most associated TCRs seen for DRB1 alleles and the fewest for HLA-C alleles. In a later analysis, HLA-associated TCR beta chains showed more clonal expansion and lower generation probabilities than non-associated chains that were equally common. At a false discovery rate of 0.05, a later analysis linked around 15,000 TCR beta sequences to specific HLA alleles. A later analysis found that most CMV-associated TCR beta chains appeared HLA-restricted, with HLA associations seemingly driven largely by CMV exposure. The only immune exposure information available for the cohort was CMV serostatus. The presence/absence analyses assumed that sequencing depth was roughly uniform across donors, and that assumption may not be true. The classifier was reported to diagnose cytomegalovirus status with high specificity and sensitivity in both the original and validation cohorts. In a later genetic analysis, a missense DCLRE1C variant was associated with V-gene and J-gene trimming of TCR beta chains, and the association was replicated in an independent cohort. According to the authors, the approach could potentially be generalized to other disease states and immunological phenotypes. A group of highly shared sequence variants was considered likely to be a technical artifact of the sequencing pipeline. Most TCR sequences were seen in very few donors, while some public TCRs were found in many individuals. Linkage disequilibrium might explain the correlated functional status among segregating V segments, but an unknown experimental factor could not be ruled out. In the study, around 150 TCR beta chains were listed as associated with cytomegalovirus. Because HLA typing was unavailable for some donors at each locus, only the typed subset was used in association tests. Because the 87-base-pair reads could not distinguish some IMGT-functional V segments, including TRBV6-2 and TRBV6-3, those segments were excluded. In a later analysis, several top co-occurrence clusters were reported to appear linked to parvovirus B19, influenza, CMV and Epstein-Barr virus. Because counts were too low, roughly 16 rarely observed V segments, including chromosome 9 orphons, were excluded from the earlier analysis of 500 to 700 of the donors. A further reported finding was that TCR beta sequences accurately predicted the HLA-A and HLA-B alleles for most subjects in the first cohort.

Recombination linked TRBV19 to TRBJ1-4, and 7 bases in between align with TRBD1. Specimen: PBMCs. The sequence was obtained from a man over 45 in good health and CMV-seropositive. DNA sequence: TGTGCCAGTACCCCACGGGGGACAGTGAAGATCACTAATGAAAAACTGTTTTTT. Translated, this gives CASTPRGTVKITNEKLFF.